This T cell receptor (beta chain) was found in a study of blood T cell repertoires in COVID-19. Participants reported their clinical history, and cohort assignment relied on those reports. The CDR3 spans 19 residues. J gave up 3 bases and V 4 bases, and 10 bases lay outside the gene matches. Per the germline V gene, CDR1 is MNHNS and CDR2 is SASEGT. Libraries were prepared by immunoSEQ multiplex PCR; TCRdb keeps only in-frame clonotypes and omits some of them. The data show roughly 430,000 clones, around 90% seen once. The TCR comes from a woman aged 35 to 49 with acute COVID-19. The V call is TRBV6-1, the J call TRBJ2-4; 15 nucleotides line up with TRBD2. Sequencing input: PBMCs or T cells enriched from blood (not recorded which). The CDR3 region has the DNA TGTGCCAGCAGTGGAGGGACTAGCGGGGGGTTTTTGGACAAAAACATTCAGTACTTC. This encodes CASSGGTSGGFLDKNIQYF.